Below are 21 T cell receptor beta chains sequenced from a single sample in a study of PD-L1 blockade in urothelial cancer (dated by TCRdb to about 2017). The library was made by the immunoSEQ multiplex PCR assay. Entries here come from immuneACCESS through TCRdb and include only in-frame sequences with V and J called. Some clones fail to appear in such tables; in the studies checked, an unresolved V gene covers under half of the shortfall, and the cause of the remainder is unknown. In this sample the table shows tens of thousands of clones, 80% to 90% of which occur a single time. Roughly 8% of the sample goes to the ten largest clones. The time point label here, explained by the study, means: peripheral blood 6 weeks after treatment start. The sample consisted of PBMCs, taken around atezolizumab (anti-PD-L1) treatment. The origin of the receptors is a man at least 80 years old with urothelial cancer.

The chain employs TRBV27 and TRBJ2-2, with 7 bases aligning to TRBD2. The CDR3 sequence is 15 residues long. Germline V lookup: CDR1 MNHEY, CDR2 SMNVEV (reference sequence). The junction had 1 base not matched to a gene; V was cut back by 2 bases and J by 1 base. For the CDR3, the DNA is TGTGCCAGCAGTTTAAGCGGGATGAACACCGGGGAGCTGTTTTTT. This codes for CASSLSGMNTGELFF.

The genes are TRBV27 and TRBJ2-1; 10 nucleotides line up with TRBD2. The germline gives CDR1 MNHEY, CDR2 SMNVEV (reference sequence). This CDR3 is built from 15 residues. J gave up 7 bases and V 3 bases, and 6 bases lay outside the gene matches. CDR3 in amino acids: CASSLRLAGVNEQFF. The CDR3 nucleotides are TGTGCCAGCAGTTTGCGGCTAGCGGGAGTGAATGAGCAGTTCTTC.

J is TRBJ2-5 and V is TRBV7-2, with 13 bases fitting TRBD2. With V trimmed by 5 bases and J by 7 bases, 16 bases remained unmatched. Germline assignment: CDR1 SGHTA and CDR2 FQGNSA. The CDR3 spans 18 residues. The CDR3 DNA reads TGTGCCAGCAGCCAGAGCAATTTACTAGCGGGAGGGAGAGGGACCCAGTACTTC. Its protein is CASSQSNLLAGGRGTQYF.

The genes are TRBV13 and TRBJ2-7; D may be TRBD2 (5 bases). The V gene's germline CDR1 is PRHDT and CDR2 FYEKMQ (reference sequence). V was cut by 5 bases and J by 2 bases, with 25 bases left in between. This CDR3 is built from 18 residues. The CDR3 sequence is CASSPPAYGASSPYEQYF. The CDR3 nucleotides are TGTGCCAGCAGCCCACCAGCATATGGCGCTAGCAGTCCCTACGAGCAGTACTTC.

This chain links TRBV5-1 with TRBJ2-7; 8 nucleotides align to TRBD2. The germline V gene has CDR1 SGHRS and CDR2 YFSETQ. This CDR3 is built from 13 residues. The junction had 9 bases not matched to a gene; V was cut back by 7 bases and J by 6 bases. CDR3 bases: TGCGCCAGCTCCGAGCGGGAGAGAGGCGAGCAGTACTTC. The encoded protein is CASSERERGEQYF.

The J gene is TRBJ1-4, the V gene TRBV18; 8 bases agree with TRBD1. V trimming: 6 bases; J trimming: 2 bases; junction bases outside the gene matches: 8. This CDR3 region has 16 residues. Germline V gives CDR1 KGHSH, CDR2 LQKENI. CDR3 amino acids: CASSPGQVGTNEKLFF. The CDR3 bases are TGTGCCAGCTCGCCGGGACAGGTCGGGACTAATGAAAAACTGTTTTTT.

The CDR3 loop reads CAISGGAGWVTDTQYF. The DNA of the CDR3 is TGTGCCATCAGTGGGGGAGCGGGTTGGGTAACAGATACGCAGTATTTT. The chain combines TRBV10-3 with TRBJ2-3, with D possibly matching TRBD2 (6 bases). The CDR3 is 16 amino acids. CDR1 and CDR2 from the germline V gene are ENHRY and SYGVKD. Trimming pared 4 bases from V and 3 bases from J, leaving 17 bases between.

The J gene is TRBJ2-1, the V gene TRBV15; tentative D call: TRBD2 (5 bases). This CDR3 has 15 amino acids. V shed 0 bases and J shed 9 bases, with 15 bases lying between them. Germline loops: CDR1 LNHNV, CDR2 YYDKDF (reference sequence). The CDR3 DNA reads TGTGCCACCAGCAGAGATCCCAGCGCGGGTTTTGAGCAGTTCTTC. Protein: CATSRDPSAGFEQFF.

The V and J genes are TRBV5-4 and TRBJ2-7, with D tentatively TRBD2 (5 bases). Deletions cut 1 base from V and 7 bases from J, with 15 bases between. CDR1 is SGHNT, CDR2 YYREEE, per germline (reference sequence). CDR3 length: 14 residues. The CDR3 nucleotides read TGTGCCAGCAGCTTGTGGGTCGGGAAGGGTGAGCAGTACTTC. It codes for CASSLWVGKGEQYF.

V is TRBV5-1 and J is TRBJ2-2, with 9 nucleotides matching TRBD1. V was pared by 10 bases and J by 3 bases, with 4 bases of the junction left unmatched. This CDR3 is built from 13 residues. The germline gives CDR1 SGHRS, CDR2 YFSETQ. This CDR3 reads CAHRDRDTGELFF. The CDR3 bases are TGCGCCCACCGGGACAGGGACACCGGGGAGCTGTTTTTT.

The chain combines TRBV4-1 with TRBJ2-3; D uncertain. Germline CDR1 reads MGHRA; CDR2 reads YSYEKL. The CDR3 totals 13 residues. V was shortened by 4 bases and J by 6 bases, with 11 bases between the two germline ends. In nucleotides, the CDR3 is TGCGCCAGCAGCCTAGGAGCCTGGGATACGCAGTATTTT. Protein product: CASSLGAWDTQYF.

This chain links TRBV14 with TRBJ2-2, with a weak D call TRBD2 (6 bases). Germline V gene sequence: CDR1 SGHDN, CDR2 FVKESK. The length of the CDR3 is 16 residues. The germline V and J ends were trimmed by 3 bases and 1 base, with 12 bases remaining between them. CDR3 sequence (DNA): TGTGCCAGCAGCCACCTGGGACTGATGAACACCGGGGAGCTGTTTTTT. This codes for CASSHLGLMNTGELFF. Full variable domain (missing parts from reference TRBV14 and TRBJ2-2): EAGVTQFPSHSVIEKGQTVTLRCDPISGHDNLYWYRRVMGKEIKFLLHFVKESKQDESGMPNNRFLAERTGGTYSTLKVQPAELEDSGVYFCASSHLGLMNTGELFFGEGSRLTVL.

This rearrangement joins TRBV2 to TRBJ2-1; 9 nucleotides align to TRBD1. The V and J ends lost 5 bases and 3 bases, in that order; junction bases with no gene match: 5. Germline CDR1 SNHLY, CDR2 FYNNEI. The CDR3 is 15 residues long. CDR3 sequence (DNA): TGTGCCAGCAGTTCTCAGGGACAGGGCTACAATGAGCAGTTCTTC. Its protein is CASSSQGQGYNEQFF.

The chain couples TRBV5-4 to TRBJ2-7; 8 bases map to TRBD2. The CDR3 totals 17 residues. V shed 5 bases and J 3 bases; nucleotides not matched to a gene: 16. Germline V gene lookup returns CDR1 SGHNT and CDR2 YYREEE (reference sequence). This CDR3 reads CASSEPRGGGTSYEQYF. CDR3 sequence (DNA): TGTGCCAGCAGTGAACCTCGGGGGGGTGGAACTAGCTACGAGCAGTACTTC.

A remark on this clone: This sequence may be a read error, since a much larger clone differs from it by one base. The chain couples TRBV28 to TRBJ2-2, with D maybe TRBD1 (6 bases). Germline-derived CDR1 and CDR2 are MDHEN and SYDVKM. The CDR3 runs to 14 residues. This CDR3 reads CTSRLTGDTGELFF. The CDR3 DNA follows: TGTACCAGCAGACTGACAGGAGACACCGGGGAGCTGTTTTTT. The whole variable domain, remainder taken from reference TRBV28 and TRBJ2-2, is DVKVTQSSRYLVKRTGEKVFLECVQDMDHENMFWYRQDPGLGLRLIYFSYDVKMKEKGDIPEGYSVSREKKERFSLILESASTNQTSMYLCTSRLTGDTGELFFGEGSRLTVL.

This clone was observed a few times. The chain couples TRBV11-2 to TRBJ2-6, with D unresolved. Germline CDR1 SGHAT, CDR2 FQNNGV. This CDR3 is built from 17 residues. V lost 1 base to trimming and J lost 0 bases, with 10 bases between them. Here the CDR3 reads CASSLAYLSSGANVLTF. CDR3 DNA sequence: TGTGCCAGCAGCTTAGCTTATCTGAGCTCTGGGGCCAACGTCCTGACTTTC.

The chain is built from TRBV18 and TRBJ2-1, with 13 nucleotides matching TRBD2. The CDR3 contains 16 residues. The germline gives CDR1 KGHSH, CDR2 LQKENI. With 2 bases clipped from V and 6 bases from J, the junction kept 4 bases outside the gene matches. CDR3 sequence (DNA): TGTGCCAGCTCACCATTGCGGACTAGCGGGAGCAATGAGCAGTTCTTC. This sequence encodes CASSPLRTSGSNEQFF.

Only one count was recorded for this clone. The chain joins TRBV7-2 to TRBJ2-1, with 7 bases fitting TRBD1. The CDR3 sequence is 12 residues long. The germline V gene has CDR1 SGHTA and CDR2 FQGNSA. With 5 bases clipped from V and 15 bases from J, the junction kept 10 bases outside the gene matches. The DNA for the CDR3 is TGTGCCAGCAGCCAGGACAGGTATACTCGGTTCTTC. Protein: CASSQDRYTRFF.

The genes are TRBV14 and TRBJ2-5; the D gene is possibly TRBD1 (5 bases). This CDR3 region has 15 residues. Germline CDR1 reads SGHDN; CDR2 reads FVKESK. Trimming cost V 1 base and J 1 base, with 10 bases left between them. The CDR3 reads CASSQAVGPQETQYF. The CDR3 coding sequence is TGTGCCAGCAGCCAAGCCGTGGGGCCCCAAGAGACCCAGTACTTC.

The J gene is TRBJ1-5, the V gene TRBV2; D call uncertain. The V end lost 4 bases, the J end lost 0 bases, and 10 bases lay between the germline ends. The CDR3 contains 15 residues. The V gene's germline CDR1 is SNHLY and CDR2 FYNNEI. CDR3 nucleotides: TGTGCCAGCAGTGTAGGAGGGTTTAGCAATCAGCCCCAGCATTTT. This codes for CASSVGGFSNQPQHF. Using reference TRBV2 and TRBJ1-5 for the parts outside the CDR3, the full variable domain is EPEVTQTPSHQVTQMGQEVILRCVPISNHLYFYWYRQILGQKVEFLVSFYNNEISEKSEIFDDQFSVERPDGSNFTLKIRSTKLEDSAMYFCASSVGGFSNQPQHFGDGTRLSIL.

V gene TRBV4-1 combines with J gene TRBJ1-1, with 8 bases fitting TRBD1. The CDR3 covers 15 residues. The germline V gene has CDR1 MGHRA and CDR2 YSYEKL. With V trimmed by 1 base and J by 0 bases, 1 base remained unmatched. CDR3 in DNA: TGCGCCAGCAGCCAAGCGACAGGGGTGAACACTGAAGCTTTCTTT. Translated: CASSQATGVNTEAFF.